The present T cell receptor beta chain was sequenced within a study of cytomegalovirus exposure and HLA in healthy donors. Vbeta (60) and Jbeta (13) primers were used in the PCR. Sequencing used immunoSEQ multiplex PCR; TCRdb keeps in-frame clones, though not all of them. Of over 120,000 clones detected, 80% to 85% appear once; the ten largest clones hold less than 3.5%. The V gene end was trimmed by 2 bases and the J gene end by 1 base; junction bases not matched to a gene: 4. This CDR3 spans 15 amino acids. Germline V gene data show CDR1 as SGHVS and CDR2 as FQNEAQ. What was sequenced was PBMCs. The receptor was isolated from a woman aged 30 to 39 in good health and CMV-seronegative. V is TRBV7-8 and J is TRBJ2-5, with TRBD1 identical over 7 bases. The CDR3 DNA reads TGTGCCAGCAGCTTATCCAGGGACAGCCAAGAGACCCAGTACTTC. This codes for CASSLSRDSQETQYF. Supplemented by reference TRBV7-8 and TRBJ2-5, the full variable domain reads GAGVSQSPRYKVAKRGQDVALRCDPISGHVSLFWYQQALGQGPEFLTYFQNEAQLDKSGLPSDRFFAERPEGSVSTLKIQRTQQEDSAVYLCASSLSRDSQETQYFGPGTRLLVL.